These 23 T cell receptor beta chains were all obtained from the same sample, sequenced in a study of blood T cell repertoires in COVID-19. Only in-frame clones appear in the TCRdb table, and some are missing; sequencing was by immunoSEQ multiplex PCR. The data hold 250,000 to 300,000 clones, with about 86% observed a single time. The sequencing sample was made of PBMCs or T cells enriched from blood (not recorded which). These receptors were collected from a man aged 25 to 45 with acute COVID-19.

This chain joins TRBV6-2 or TRBV6-3 and TRBJ1-5; D gene ambiguous. Looked up from germline, CDR1 is MNHEY and CDR2 is SVGEGT. Trimming removed 5 bases at V and 0 bases at J, with 5 bases between. This CDR3 is 13 amino acids long. CDR3 nucleotide sequence: TGTGCCAGCAGTCTGCGTAGCAATCAGCCCCAGCATTTT. Protein sequence: CASSLRSNQPQHF.

The V gene is TRBV4-1, the J gene TRBJ1-5, with D possibly matching TRBD1 (5 bases). The germline V gene encodes CDR1 MGHRA and CDR2 YSYEKL. CDR3 length: 16 amino acids. V was trimmed by 6 bases and J by 3 bases, leaving 18 bases between them. The CDR3 here is CASRLDLGLDNQPQHF. The CDR3 DNA is TGCGCCAGCAGGCTAGATTTGGGACTGGACAATCAGCCCCAGCATTTT.

The chain combines TRBV5-6 with TRBJ2-1, with 7 bases identical to TRBD1. The CDR3 contains 18 residues. CDR1 and CDR2 from the germline V gene are SGHDT and YYEEEE. Trimming cost V 3 bases and J 8 bases; bases outside gene matches: 20. The CDR3 loop reads CASSSRQGTSFALHEQFF. CDR3 DNA: TGTGCCAGCAGCTCACGACAGGGAACTTCCTTCGCTCTTCATGAGCAGTTCTTC.

The count of this clone is one. The rearrangement joins TRBV28 to TRBJ2-3, with D perhaps TRBD2 (5 bases). V was cut by 7 bases and J by 0 bases, with 11 bases left in between. This CDR3 is 14 amino acids long. Germline V gene data show CDR1 as MDHEN and CDR2 as SYDVKM. CDR3 region: CASKYPGSTDTQYF. CDR3 coding DNA: TGTGCCAGCAAGTATCCGGGGAGCACAGATACGCAGTATTTT.

This chain joins TRBV19 and TRBJ2-7; D gene uncertain. Trimming removed 5 bases at V and 6 bases at J, with 11 bases between. There are 12 residues in the CDR3. Per germline, CDR1 LNHDA and CDR2 SQIVND (reference sequence). CDR3 DNA sequence: TGTGCCAGTAGTCCGGTAAACGGCGAGCAGTACGTC. This gives the protein CASSPVNGEQYV.

The chain couples TRBV19 to TRBJ1-4; 7 bases are a match to TRBD1. The germline gives CDR1 LNHDA, CDR2 SQIVND (reference sequence). Losses at the gene ends were 3 bases for V and 6 bases for J; bases not matched to a gene: 10. This CDR3 has 16 residues. The CDR3 here is CASSILVEGADEKLFF. CDR3 DNA sequence: TGTGCCAGTAGTATCCTCGTGGAGGGGGCTGATGAAAAACTGTTTTTT.

The J gene is TRBJ2-7, the V gene TRBV3-1 (or the pseudogene TRBV3-2); D is unclear. Looked up from germline, CDR1 is LGHDT and CDR2 is YNNKEL (reference sequence). The CDR3 spans 15 residues. V shed 1 base and J shed 2 bases, with 12 bases lying between them. CDR3 DNA: TGTGCCAGCAGCCAAGCCTCTTCAGGTCCCTACGAGCAGTACGTC. It codes for CASSQASSGPYEQYV.

This clone was recorded a few times. The rearrangement uses TRBV24-1 and TRBJ1-4; 9 bases fit TRBD1. Losses at the gene ends were 3 bases for V and 3 bases for J; bases not matched to a gene: 10. CDR1 and CDR2 (germline): KGHDR, SFDVKD. CDR3 length: 18 amino acids. CDR3 in amino acids: CATSDHTGTGLSNEKLFF. As DNA, the CDR3 is TGTGCCACCAGTGATCATACCGGGACAGGGCTGTCTAATGAAAAACTGTTTTTT.

This clone has a handful of counts. V is TRBV7-9 and J is TRBJ2-3, with D possibly being TRBD2 (6 bases). Germline lookup yields CDR1 SEHNR and CDR2 FQNEAQ (reference sequence). There are 15 residues in the CDR3. The V gene lost 4 bases and the J gene lost 3 bases, with 14 bases spanning the gap. The CDR3: CASSSRKGRTDTQYF. The CDR3 bases are TGTGCCAGCAGCTCTAGGAAAGGGAGGACAGATACGCAGTATTTT.

This rearrangement joins TRBV25-1 to TRBJ1-1; D is possibly TRBD1 (5 bases). Germline lookup yields CDR1 MGHDK and CDR2 SYGVNS. This CDR3 spans 14 amino acids. The V end lost 6 bases, the J end lost 3 bases, and 14 bases lay between the germline ends. In DNA form, the CDR3 reads TGTGCCAGCAGACCCATAGGGGCGGACACTGAAGCTTTCTTT. Translating gives CASRPIGADTEAFF.

The chain joins TRBV29-1 to TRBJ1-1; TRBD1 agrees at 7 bases. V was pared by 5 bases and J by 4 bases, with 4 bases of the junction left unmatched. Germline-derived CDR1 and CDR2 are SQVTM and ANQGSEA. The length of the CDR3 is 12 residues. The CDR3 is CSVPTGRTEAFF. The CDR3 DNA is TGCAGCGTTCCGACAGGGCGCACTGAAGCTTTCTTT. Using reference TRBV29-1 and TRBJ1-1 for the parts outside the CDR3, the full variable domain is SAVISQKPSRDICQRGTSLTIQCQVDSQVTMMFWYRQQPGQSLTLIATANQGSEATYESGFVIDKFPISRPNLTFSTLTVSNMSPEDSSIYLCSVPTGRTEAFFGQGTRLTVV.

This clone was seen a few times. The genes are TRBV27 and TRBJ2-1; 9 bases fit TRBD1. CDR1 MNHEY and CDR2 SMNVEV come from the germline V gene (reference sequence). The CDR3 spans 12 residues. V shed 3 bases, J shed 15 bases, and the junction held 6 bases outside the gene matches. CDR3 coding DNA: TGTGCCAGCAGTTTCTATGGGACAGGGCTGTTCTTC. Amino acid sequence: CASSFYGTGLFF.

This clone was detected only once. This chain connects TRBV7-2 to TRBJ1-5, with D possibly being TRBD1 (5 bases). The CDR3 loop spans 15 amino acids. Trimming shortened V by 5 bases and J by 6 bases, and 17 bases separated the two germline ends. CDR1 is SGHTA, CDR2 FQGNSA, per germline. The CDR3 DNA reads TGTGCCAGCAGCAGGAAGGCCGAAAGGGGTCAGCCCCAGCATTTT. Its protein product is CASSRKAERGQPQHF.

The chain couples TRBV28 to TRBJ1-2; D is uncertain. Germline values: CDR1 MDHEN, CDR2 SYDVKM. The CDR3 length is 15 residues. Deletions cut 3 bases from V and 2 bases from J, with 13 bases between. The CDR3 here is CASSFLAGSNYGYTF. The CDR3 bases are TGTGCCAGCAGTTTCCTTGCAGGATCCAACTATGGCTACACCTTC.

The chain has TRBV25-1 and TRBJ1-2; 8 nucleotides align to TRBD1. The CDR3 extends over 13 amino acids. Germline trimming cut 2 bases from V and 8 bases from J; bases unmatched to any gene: 4. CDR1 is MGHDK and CDR2 is SYGVNS in the germline V gene. CDR3 sequence reads: CASSEPAGGGYTF. The CDR3 DNA is TGTGCCAGCAGTGAACCCGCAGGGGGCGGCTACACCTTC.

This rearrangement joins TRBV5-4 to TRBJ1-1; D gene unclear. V lost 5 bases and J 0 bases, leaving 8 bases between the germline ends. The CDR3 is 13 amino acids. Germline lookup yields CDR1 SGHNT and CDR2 YYREEE (reference sequence). The CDR3 is CASSGGVNTEAFF. The CDR3 DNA sequence: TGTGCCAGCAGTGGCGGGGTGAACACTGAAGCTTTCTTT.

Of note for this clone: At one of its ends the junction is not consistent with the germline gene, which may arise from a read error. This chain links TRBV5-1 with TRBJ2-2, with D tentatively TRBD2 (6 bases). The length of the CDR3 is 15 residues. Germline V gene data show CDR1 as SGHRS and CDR2 as YFSETQ. This chain's CDR3 is CASSLYGGNTGELFF. Written as DNA, the CDR3 is TGTGCCAGCAGCTTGTACGGGGGGAACACCGGGGAGCTGTTTTTT.

V and J are TRBV19 and TRBJ2-1; 9 positions agree with TRBD1. Germline trimming cut 4 bases from V and 3 bases from J; bases unmatched to any gene: 4. In germline, CDR1 is LNHDA, CDR2 SQIVND (reference sequence). This CDR3 is built from 15 residues. The CDR3 DNA follows: TGTGCCAGTAGTAACCGGGACAGGGTCTACAATGAGCAGTTCTTC. This codes for CASSNRDRVYNEQFF.

The V call is TRBV15, the J call TRBJ2-6, with D maybe TRBD2 (6 bases). This CDR3 comprises 18 residues. The V gene's germline CDR1 is LNHNV and CDR2 YYDKDF (reference sequence). With 0 bases removed from V and 0 bases from J, the gap between germline ends came to 12 bases. CDR3 nucleotide sequence: TGTGCCACCAGCAGAGAGGGAGGACCCGGCTCTGGGGCCAACGTCCTGACTTTC. Protein: CATSREGGPGSGANVLTF.

There are many counts of this clone. The J gene is TRBJ1-2, the V gene TRBV19; 9 bases map to TRBD1. This CDR3 has 14 residues. Trimming removed 5 bases from V and 5 bases from J; junction bases left unmatched: 6. Germline values: CDR1 LNHDA, CDR2 SQIVND (reference sequence). The CDR3 DNA reads TGTGCCAGTAGTCTCGTCGGGACAGGGTATGGCTACACCTTC. Amino acids: CASSLVGTGYGYTF. The full variable domain, rest sourced from reference TRBV19 and TRBJ1-2, is DGGITQSPKYLFRKEGQNVTLSCEQNLNHDAMYWYRQDPGQGLRLIYYSQIVNDFQKGDIAEGYSVSREKKESFPLTVTSAQKNPTAFYLCASSLVGTGYGYTFGSGTRLTVV.

This sequence joins TRBV5-6 and TRBJ1-4; 9 nucleotides line up with TRBD1. The CDR3 is 15 amino acids. Losses at the gene ends were 4 bases for V and 7 bases for J; bases not matched to a gene: 8. CDR1 is SGHDT, CDR2 YYEEEE, per germline. This CDR3 is CASSAPGQGREKLFF. CDR3 nucleotide sequence: TGTGCCAGCAGCGCACCGGGACAGGGACGTGAAAAACTGTTTTTT.

This clone was found a few times. The gene calls are TRBV15 and TRBJ1-5, with 7 bases matching TRBD1. The junction had 12 bases not matched to a gene; V was cut back by 3 bases and J by 10 bases. There are 15 residues in the CDR3. Germline assignment: CDR1 LNHNV and CDR2 YYDKDF (reference sequence). CDR3 amino acids: CATSSKRQGSSPQHF. CDR3 sequence (DNA): TGTGCCACCAGCAGCAAACGACAGGGTTCCTCCCCCCAGCATTTT.

The chain recombines TRBV6-5 with TRBJ1-5; TRBD1 matches 10 bases. The CDR3 is made up of 15 amino acids. V trimming: 6 bases; J trimming: 5 bases; junction bases outside the gene matches: 7. Germline-derived CDR1 and CDR2 are MNHEY and SVGAGI. CDR3 loop: CASRPTTGGHQPQHF. CDR3 sequence (DNA): TGTGCCAGCAGGCCGACGACAGGGGGCCATCAGCCCCAGCATTTT.